The present entry profiles one T cell receptor (beta chain) with its context. Its antigen is currently unknown. The CDR3 loop spans 13 amino acids. V was clipped by 2 bases and J by 7 bases; unmatched bases: 4. The germline gives CDR1 SGHRS, CDR2 YFSETQ. The record originates from a study of CD8 T cells in ankylosing spondylitis. General study points: Ankylosing spondylitis blood appeared to be characterized by a TCR beta motif of about 8 highly homologous variants.

MiXCR, run by TCRdb on the 5' RACE reads, gives a single entry per CDR3 protein. Here the sample spans approximately 300,000 distinct CDR3 sequences, 7% to 9% being singletons. The receptor's source is a male donor with ankylosing spondylitis. The sample comprised blood, either unsorted or a sorted T cell fraction (not recorded which). V usage is TRBV5-1 and J usage is TRBJ1-1, with 8 bases matching TRBD1. CDR3 sequence reads: CASSFQGALEAFF. CDR3 nucleotides: TGCGCCAGCAGCTTCCAGGGGGCACTTGAAGCTTTCTTT.